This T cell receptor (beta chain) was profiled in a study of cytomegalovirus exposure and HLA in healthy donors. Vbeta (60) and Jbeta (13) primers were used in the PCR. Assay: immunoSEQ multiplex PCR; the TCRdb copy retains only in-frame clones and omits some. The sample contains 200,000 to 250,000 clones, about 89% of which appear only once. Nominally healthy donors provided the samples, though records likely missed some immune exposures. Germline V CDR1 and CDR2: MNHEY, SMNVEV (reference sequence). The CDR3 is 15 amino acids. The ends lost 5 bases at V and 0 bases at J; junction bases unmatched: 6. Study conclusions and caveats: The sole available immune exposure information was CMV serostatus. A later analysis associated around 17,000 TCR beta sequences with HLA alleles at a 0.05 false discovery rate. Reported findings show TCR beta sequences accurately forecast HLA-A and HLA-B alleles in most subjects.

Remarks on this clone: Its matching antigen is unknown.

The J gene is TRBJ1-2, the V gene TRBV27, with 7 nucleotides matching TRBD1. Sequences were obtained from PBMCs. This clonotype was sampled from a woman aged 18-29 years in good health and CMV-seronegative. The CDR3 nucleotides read TGTGCCAGCAGTGGACCCGGACAGGCTAACTATGGCTACACCTTC. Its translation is CASSGPGQANYGYTF.